This entry lists 26 T cell receptor beta chains sequenced from one sample in a study of T cell responses to AZD1222 COVID-19 vaccine. TCRdb's copy holds only in-frame clones and misses some; the assay was immunoSEQ multiplex PCR. The table records more than 85,000 clones, roughly 90% of them present only once. Material: peripheral blood, obtained on day 0 of AZD1222 vaccination. These receptors all stem from an adult in good health.

The chain recombines TRBV24-1 with TRBJ2-1; maybe TRBD1 (6 bases). V gave up 3 bases and J gave up 2 bases, with 16 bases separating them. The germline gives CDR1 KGHDR, CDR2 SFDVKD. The CDR3 sequence is 17 residues long. The CDR3 region is CATSDGLQGFPYNEQFF. CDR3 in DNA: TGTGCCACCAGTGATGGCTTACAGGGATTTCCCTACAATGAGCAGTTCTTC.

This sequence joins TRBV5-1 and TRBJ2-1, with TRBD2 matching 11 bases. Germline V lookup: CDR1 SGHRS, CDR2 YFSETQ. The CDR3 extends over 17 amino acids. The J segment lost 1 base and the V segment lost 2 bases, leaving 5 bases of the junction unmatched. CDR3 protein: CASSFGTSGTSYNEQFF. The CDR3 coding sequence is TGCGCCAGCAGCTTTGGGACTAGCGGAACTTCCTACAATGAGCAGTTCTTC.

V gene TRBV28 combines with J gene TRBJ2-7; TRBD1 might be the D (7 bases). Germline-derived CDR1 and CDR2 are MDHEN and SYDVKM. The V and J ends lost 7 bases and 0 bases respectively, with 10 bases between them. This CDR3 spans 13 amino acids. This CDR3 is CASTGGNSYEQYF. As DNA, the CDR3 is TGTGCCAGCACAGGGGGGAACTCCTACGAGCAGTACTTC.

The V and J genes are TRBV3-1 (or the pseudogene TRBV3-2) and TRBJ2-5; 9 bases fit TRBD2. CDR3 size: 16 residues. Germline values: CDR1 LGHDT, CDR2 YNNKEL (reference sequence). J lost 1 base, V lost 4 bases, and 7 bases had no gene match. The CDR3 DNA reads TGTGCCAGCAGCCGGGGGCTAGCGGGACTCCAAGAGACCCAGTACTTC. Its translation: CASSRGLAGLQETQYF.

This clone has a handful of counts. This chain connects TRBV19 to TRBJ1-6; D is undetermined. CDR1 LNHDA and CDR2 SQIVND come from the germline V gene (reference sequence). The V and J ends lost 5 bases and 10 bases respectively, with 12 bases between them. The CDR3 is 13 residues long. The CDR3 DNA follows: TGTGCCAGTAGTCCCCGGACCAAGTCACCCCTCCACTTT. Amino acids: CASSPRTKSPLHF.

This clone was seen a few times. The rearrangement joins TRBV19 to TRBJ1-1, with D hard to call. V lost 3 bases to trimming and J lost 0 bases, with 5 bases between them. Germline V gene data show CDR1 as LNHDA and CDR2 as SQIVND (reference sequence). The CDR3 extends over 13 amino acids. As DNA, the CDR3 is TGTGCCAGTAGTATCGTCGTGAACACTGAAGCTTTCTTT. The encoded protein is CASSIVVNTEAFF. The full variable domain, rest sourced from reference TRBV19 and TRBJ1-1, is DGGITQSPKYLFRKEGQNVTLSCEQNLNHDAMYWYRQDPGQGLRLIYYSQIVNDFQKGDIAEGYSVSREKKESFPLTVTSAQKNPTAFYLCASSIVVNTEAFFGQGTRLTVV.

V is TRBV28 and J is TRBJ1-6; D is possibly TRBD1 (6 bases). The CDR3 consists of 19 residues. CDR1 is MDHEN and CDR2 is SYDVKM in the germline V gene. Trimming took 2 bases from V and 0 from J, leaving 17 bases between them. The DNA for the CDR3 is TGTGCCAGCAGTTTAGGAGCGCGGGACATATTCTCCTATAATTCACCCCTCCACTTT. Residues: CASSLGARDIFSYNSPLHF. The whole variable domain, filled in from reference TRBV28 and TRBJ1-6, reads DVKVTQSSRYLVKRTGEKVFLECVQDMDHENMFWYRQDPGLGLRLIYFSYDVKMKEKGDIPEGYSVSREKKERFSLILESASTNQTSMYLCASSLGARDIFSYNSPLHFGNGTRLTVT.

A few counts support this clone. This sequence joins TRBV11-3 and TRBJ1-1, with D maybe TRBD1 (5 bases). The CDR3 has 16 residues. In germline, CDR1 is SGHNT, CDR2 YENEEA. V was pared by 2 bases and J by 2 bases, with 15 bases between. CDR3 DNA: TGTGCCAGCAGCTTACTGAGGGGTATTGGAAACACTGAAGCTTTCTTT. It encodes CASSLLRGIGNTEAFF.

V usage is TRBV3-1 (or the pseudogene TRBV3-2) and J usage is TRBJ2-1, with 14 bases that match TRBD2. The CDR3 length is 15 residues. CDR1 LGHDT and CDR2 YNNKEL come from the germline V gene (reference sequence). V lost 4 bases and J lost 9; bases outside the gene matches: 5. The CDR3 protein is CASSLGLAGEGEQFF. CDR3 nucleotide sequence: TGTGCCAGCAGCCTGGGACTAGCGGGAGAAGGTGAGCAGTTCTTC.

The V call is TRBV7-2, the J call TRBJ2-1, with D unresolved. V was pared by 0 bases and J by 2 bases, with 11 bases between. This CDR3 spans 16 amino acids. The V gene's germline CDR1 is SGHTA and CDR2 FQGNSA. The CDR3 DNA reads TGTGCCAGCAGCTTAGCGGCCGGCAAGACCTACAATGAGCAGTTCTTC. This translates into CASSLAAGKTYNEQFF.

This clone has more than one count but fewer than ten. The gene calls are TRBV24-1 and TRBJ1-1; 9 bases match TRBD1. Germline lookup yields CDR1 KGHDR and CDR2 SFDVKD. The CDR3 runs to 16 residues. J lost 1 base, V lost 2 bases, and 4 bases had no gene match. CDR3 nucleotides: TGTGCCACCAGTGATTCCGGACAGGGGTCGAACACTGAAGCTTTCTTT. This encodes CATSDSGQGSNTEAFF.

The chain has TRBV5-4 and TRBJ2-5, with D perhaps being TRBD1 or TRBD2 (6 bases each). From germline, CDR1 is SGHNT and CDR2 YYREEE (reference sequence). Trimming shortened V by 4 bases and J by 2 bases, and 12 bases separated the two germline ends. This CDR3 is 14 amino acids long. CDR3 in DNA: TGTGCCAGCAGCCCCGGGGGCTTACAAGAGACCCAGTACTTC. It specifies CASSPGGLQETQYF.

The V call is TRBV6-4, the J call TRBJ2-1; tentatively, D is TRBD1 (5 bases). Looked up from germline, CDR1 is MRHNA and CDR2 is SNTAGT. V was shortened by 0 bases and J by 4 bases, with 10 bases between the two germline ends. The CDR3 runs to 15 residues. The CDR3 DNA sequence: TGTGCCAGCAGTGACTCGAGGCAGGGTTACAATGAGCAGTTCTTC. Translated: CASSDSRQGYNEQFF.

The V gene is TRBV12-1, the J gene TRBJ1-2. TRBV12-1 constitutes a pseudogene. The CDR3 is 14 residues long. The CDR3 nucleotides read TGTGCCAGCAGCTACGGGGGGAGAAGGTATGGCTACACCTTC. Translated, it gives CASSYGGRRYGYTF.

The rearrangement links TRBV7-9 to TRBJ2-3, with TRBD1 identical over 7 bases. This CDR3 contains 15 residues. Germline V gives CDR1 SEHNR, CDR2 FQNEAQ (reference sequence). The V gene end was trimmed by 3 bases and the J gene end by 4 bases; junction bases not matched to a gene: 7. The CDR3 here is CASSLGTEAPDTQYF. CDR3 sequence (DNA): TGTGCCAGCAGCTTGGGGACAGAGGCCCCAGATACGCAGTATTTT. The full variable domain, its missing parts supplied by reference TRBV7-9 and TRBJ2-3, is DTGVSQNPRHKITKRGQNVTFRCDPISEHNRLYWYRQTLGQGPEFLTYFQNEAQLEKSRLLSDRFSAERPKGSFSTLEIQRTEQGDSAMYLCASSLGTEAPDTQYFGPGTRLTVL.

V is TRBV4-1 and J is TRBJ2-3, with 8 nucleotides matching TRBD2. Trimming removed 1 base from V and 2 bases from J; junction bases left unmatched: 11. This CDR3 region has 18 residues. From germline, CDR1 is MGHRA and CDR2 YSYEKL. CDR3 in DNA: TGCGCCAGCAGCCAAGCCCCCCCGACTAGCGCAGACACAGATACGCAGTATTTT. Its protein is CASSQAPPTSADTDTQYF.

The chain employs TRBV7-3 and TRBJ2-2; D uncertain. The CDR3 spans 14 residues. Trimming cost V 7 bases and J 4 bases, with 13 bases left between them. Germline CDR1 is SGHTA and CDR2 is FQGTGA. The CDR3 nucleotides read TGTGCCAGCACCTCTTCTCTCGGCACCGGGGAGCTGTTTTTT. This gives the protein CASTSSLGTGELFF.

The rearrangement joins TRBV19 to TRBJ2-1, with TRBD2 as a possible D gene (5 bases). This CDR3 has 12 amino acids. V was cut by 8 bases and J by 7 bases, with 12 bases left in between. Per the germline V gene, CDR1 is LNHDA and CDR2 is SQIVND (reference sequence). In DNA, the CDR3 is TGTGCCAGTCAAGACGGGAAGAATGAGCAGTTCTTC. Translation gives CASQDGKNEQFF. Variable domain in full (rest from reference TRBV19 and TRBJ2-1): DGGITQSPKYLFRKEGQNVTLSCEQNLNHDAMYWYRQDPGQGLRLIYYSQIVNDFQKGDIAEGYSVSREKKESFPLTVTSAQKNPTAFYLCASQDGKNEQFFGPGTRLTVL.

The CDR3 reads CASSQDRGFGEPQHF. The CDR3 DNA follows: TGTGCCAGCAGTCAGGACAGGGGGTTTGGGGAGCCCCAGCATTTT. V is TRBV2 and J is TRBJ1-5; 10 nucleotides line up with TRBD1. Looked up from germline, CDR1 is SNHLY and CDR2 is FYNNEI. The CDR3 spans 15 residues. The trim removed 5 bases at V and 8 bases at J, leaving 9 bases unmatched.

The V and J genes are TRBV5-4 and TRBJ1-4; D not certain. V shed 4 bases and J shed 6 bases, with 10 bases lying between them. CDR1 and CDR2 from the germline V gene are SGHNT and YYREEE (reference sequence). The CDR3 spans 13 residues. CDR3 bases: TGTGCCAGCAGCGTACGGAGGGATGAAAAACTGTTTTTT. It translates to CASSVRRDEKLFF.

V usage is TRBV27 and J usage is TRBJ2-6; TRBD2 is a possible D gene (5 bases). Germline loops: CDR1 MNHEY, CDR2 SMNVEV (reference sequence). The CDR3 is 14 amino acids. With 8 bases removed from V and 6 bases from J, the gap between germline ends came to 14 bases. The CDR3 reads CASFRGPPANVLTF. The CDR3 DNA is TGTGCCAGCTTCCGCGGGCCCCCGGCCAACGTCCTGACTTTC.

V gene TRBV11-1 combines with J gene TRBJ2-1; 7 bases fit TRBD2. V gave up 3 bases and J gave up 6 bases; unmatched junction bases: 8. There are 15 residues in the CDR3. CDR1 is SGHAT and CDR2 is FQDESV in the germline V gene (reference sequence). The CDR3 sequence: CASSLRRTSFNEQFF. CDR3 nucleotides: TGTGCCAGCAGCTTGCGCCGGACTAGTTTCAATGAGCAGTTCTTC.

V usage is TRBV7-9 and J usage is TRBJ2-1, with D maybe TRBD1 (6 bases). The CDR3 has 15 amino acids. The germline V gene encodes CDR1 SEHNR and CDR2 FQNEAQ (reference sequence). V lost 4 bases, J lost 0 bases, and 10 bases lay in between. The CDR3 sequence: CASSSRGGSYNEQFF. DNA for the CDR3: TGTGCCAGCAGCTCCCGAGGGGGCTCCTACAATGAGCAGTTCTTC.

V usage is TRBV29-1 and J usage is TRBJ2-5; D unresolved. The CDR3 is 13 residues long. V was trimmed by 6 bases and J by 0 bases, leaving 11 bases between them. The germline gives CDR1 SQVTM, CDR2 ANQGSEA. The DNA for the CDR3 is TGCAGCGTCCGGGCTAGTAACCAAGAGACCCAGTACTTC. Amino acid sequence: CSVRASNQETQYF.

V and J are TRBV6-4 and TRBJ2-3; the D is unclear. The CDR3 sequence is 15 residues long. Germline V gene data show CDR1 as MRHNA and CDR2 as SNTAGT. V lost 2 bases and J 1 base, leaving 10 bases between the germline ends. The CDR3 coding sequence is TGTGCCAGCAGTGACGGTGCGGCCCGCACAGATACGCAGTATTTT. Translated: CASSDGAARTDTQYF.

Only one count was recorded for this clone. The rearrangement uses TRBV5-1 and TRBJ2-3; D tentatively fits TRBD1 or TRBD2 (5 bases each). The CDR3 sequence is 18 residues long. The germline V gene has CDR1 SGHRS and CDR2 YFSETQ. V was trimmed by 1 base and J by 0 bases, leaving 18 bases between them. As DNA, the CDR3 is TGCGCCAGCAGCTTGTATAGGGACCCACCTAGGAGCACAGATACGCAGTATTTT. It specifies CASSLYRDPPRSTDTQYF.